These 29 T cell receptor beta chains were sequenced from one sample in a study of blood T cell repertoires in COVID-19. Libraries were prepared by immunoSEQ multiplex PCR; TCRdb keeps only in-frame clonotypes and omits some of them. Of 280,000 or so clones in the sample, roughly 87% were seen once. Sequencing was done on a sample of peripheral blood. These receptors all come from a man aged 18 to 29 with active or convalescent COVID-19.

The rearrangement joins TRBV4-1 to TRBJ1-2; 9 nucleotides match TRBD1. The V and J ends lost 3 bases and 0 bases, in that order; junction bases with no gene match: 17. CDR3 length: 20 residues. CDR1 is MGHRA and CDR2 is YSYEKL in the germline V gene. The CDR3 sequence: CASSHEPPGQGLSPNYGYTF. The CDR3 DNA reads TGCGCCAGCAGCCATGAACCCCCGGGACAGGGACTCTCTCCTAACTATGGCTACACCTTC.

V usage is TRBV5-4 and J usage is TRBJ1-1; maybe TRBD1 (5 bases). CDR1 is SGHNT and CDR2 is YYREEE in the germline V gene (reference sequence). The CDR3 spans 15 residues. V gave up 0 bases and J gave up 1 base, with 10 bases separating them. The CDR3 nucleotides read TGTGCCAGCAGCTTGGAAGGGGCTGCGAACACTGAAGCTTTCTTT. Amino acids: CASSLEGAANTEAFF.

The chain uses TRBV2 and TRBJ2-1; D is possibly TRBD1 (7 bases). CDR3 size: 16 residues. CDR1 is SNHLY, CDR2 FYNNEI, per germline. V shed 6 bases and J shed 5 bases, with 20 bases lying between them. The CDR3 sequence is CASRALRGASNNEQFF. The CDR3 DNA sequence: TGTGCCAGCAGAGCCCTCAGGGGGGCTTCGAACAATGAGCAGTTCTTC.

This rearrangement joins TRBV5-1 to TRBJ1-5; 9 bases are a match to TRBD1. Germline CDR1 reads SGHRS; CDR2 reads YFSETQ. This CDR3 is built from 19 residues. V was pared by 4 bases and J by 0 bases, with 14 bases of the junction left unmatched. In DNA, the CDR3 is TGCGCCAGCAGCCCGGGACAGGGAGATAGACCAAATAGCAATCAGCCCCAGCATTTT. It specifies CASSPGQGDRPNSNQPQHF. The full variable domain, with the rest looked up from reference TRBV5-1 and TRBJ1-5, is KAGVTQTPRYLIKTRGQQVTLSCSPISGHRSVSWYQQTPGQGLQFLFEYFSETQRNKGNFPGRFSGRQFSNSRSEMNVSTLELGDSALYLCASSPGQGDRPNSNQPQHFGDGTRLSIL.

The V call is TRBV6-6, the J call TRBJ2-5, with D possibly matching TRBD1 (5 bases). The V gene lost 4 bases and the J gene lost 1 base, with 13 bases spanning the gap. CDR1 MNHNY and CDR2 SVGAGI come from the germline V gene (reference sequence). The CDR3 runs 15 residues. The CDR3 region has the DNA TGTGCCAGCAGTTCCATGACAGAATTCCAAGAGACCCAGTACTTC. This codes for CASSSMTEFQETQYF.

The chain employs TRBV9 and TRBJ1-4; 8 bases map to TRBD1. The length of the CDR3 is 15 residues. Germline V gives CDR1 SGDLS, CDR2 YYNGEE. Trimming cost V 4 bases and J 3 bases; bases outside gene matches: 5. CDR3 residues: CASSSDRGSNEKLFF. In DNA form, the CDR3 reads TGTGCCAGCAGCAGCGACAGGGGCTCTAATGAAAAACTGTTTTTT. Full variable domain (outside the CDR3, taken from reference TRBV9 and TRBJ1-4): DSGVTQTPKHLITATGQRVTLRCSPRSGDLSVYWYQQSLDQGLQFLIQYYNGEERAKGNILERFSAQQFPDLHSELNLSSLELGDSALYFCASSSDRGSNEKLFFGSGTQLSVL.

Note on this clone: The DNA is omitted, as the CDR3 cannot be located on it reliably, and the CDR3 follows TCRdb's listing. V and J are TRBV29-1 and TRBJ2-2; TRBD1, the table's D call, was not compared with the DNA. Germline lookup yields CDR1 SQVTM and CDR2 ANQGSEA. Both ends counted, the CDR3 spans 14 residues. The CDR3 protein is CSVALGQYVGELFF.

The chain carries TRBV6-2 or TRBV6-3 and TRBJ2-3; 12 bases align to TRBD2. This CDR3 spans 17 amino acids. The junction had 7 bases not matched to a gene; V was cut back by 4 bases and J by 2 bases. CDR1 and CDR2 (germline): MNHEY, SVGEGT. Here the CDR3 reads CASSSSGGDAYTDTQYF. The DNA of the CDR3 is TGTGCCAGCAGTTCTAGCGGGGGGGATGCATACACAGATACGCAGTATTTT.

The V and J genes are TRBV4-2 and TRBJ2-7; tentatively, D is TRBD1 (7 bases). Trimming pared 0 bases from V and 1 base from J, leaving 13 bases between. The germline CDR1 and CDR2 sequences are LGHNA and YNFKEQ. The CDR3 covers 16 residues. CDR3 sequence (DNA): TGTGCCAGCAGCCAAGACCGGGGGACAGAATCCTACGAGCAGTACTTC. This codes for CASSQDRGTESYEQYF.

The V gene is TRBV5-1, the J gene TRBJ1-2, with 7 bases identical to TRBD1. CDR1 and CDR2 (germline): SGHRS, YFSETQ. The CDR3 consists of 13 residues. After removal of 0 bases from V and 8 bases from J, the junction contained 4 bases not matched to a gene. As DNA, the CDR3 is TGCGCCAGCAGCTTGGACAGGGGATGGGGCTACACCTTC. It yields the protein CASSLDRGWGYTF.

The chain links TRBV6-5 to TRBJ1-1; 7 nucleotides agree with TRBD1. V trimming: 8 bases; J trimming: 4 bases; junction bases outside the gene matches: 10. The CDR3 consists of 14 residues. The germline gives CDR1 MNHEY, CDR2 SVGAGI. CDR3 protein: CASRRRGLGTEAFF. For the CDR3, the DNA is TGTGCCAGCCGAAGGAGGGGGCTGGGCACTGAAGCTTTCTTT.

This clone showed up just a few times. This chain's CDR3 is CASSGWTSADEQYF. The CDR3 nucleotides read TGTGCCAGCAGCGGGTGGACTAGCGCCGACGAGCAGTACTTC. The V call is TRBV7-9, the J call TRBJ2-7; 9 nucleotides line up with TRBD2. Germline V gives CDR1 SEHNR, CDR2 FQNEAQ (reference sequence). The ends lost 5 bases at V and 5 bases at J; junction bases unmatched: 7. The CDR3 loop spans 14 amino acids.

The chain employs TRBV6-4 and TRBJ2-3; the match to TRBD2 covers 10 bases. V shed 2 bases and J 8 bases; nucleotides not matched to a gene: 7. The CDR3 has 15 residues. Per the germline V gene, CDR1 is MRHNA and CDR2 is SNTAGT. CDR3 in DNA: TGTGCCAGCAGTGACCTAGCGGGGGATCTGGGTACGCAGTATTTT. The encoded protein is CASSDLAGDLGTQYF.

The chain recombines TRBV19 with TRBJ1-5, with TRBD1 identical over 10 bases. V was pared by 7 bases and J by 4 bases, with 10 bases of the junction left unmatched. Germline assignment: CDR1 LNHDA and CDR2 SQIVND (reference sequence). The CDR3 extends over 16 amino acids. This CDR3 is CASTWGTGAANQPQHF. The CDR3 nucleotides are TGTGCCAGTACCTGGGGGACAGGGGCAGCAAATCAGCCCCAGCATTTT.

The chain employs TRBV5-6 and TRBJ1-3; D perhaps matches TRBD1 (5 bases). CDR3 length equals 15 residues. Germline CDR1 is SGHDT and CDR2 is YYEEEE. Trimming stripped 5 bases from V and 0 bases from J, with 12 bases between. The CDR3 here is CASSSDSSSGNTIYF. CDR3 in DNA: TGTGCCAGCAGTTCCGACAGCAGCTCTGGAAACACCATATATTTT.

This sequence joins TRBV27 and TRBJ1-1, with no clear D. The CDR3 is made up of 12 amino acids. Germline assignment: CDR1 MNHEY and CDR2 SMNVEV (reference sequence). V was clipped by 6 bases and J by 11 bases, with 16 bases between them. CDR3 nucleotide sequence: TGTGCCAGCAGGTTAGAGGTGCGTTCGGCTTTCTTT. Translating gives CASRLEVRSAFF.

The DNA of the CDR3 is TGTGCCAGCAGCTTGGGTTTGGGGGGCACTGAAGCTTTCTTT. It encodes CASSLGLGGTEAFF. The chain recombines TRBV5-8 with TRBJ1-1, with D perhaps matching TRBD1 (5 bases). Germline loops: CDR1 SGHTS, CDR2 YDEGEE. The V gene lost 0 bases and the J gene lost 4 bases, with 10 bases spanning the gap. The CDR3 spans 14 residues.

The chain employs TRBV27 and TRBJ1-1, with D perhaps matching TRBD1 (5 bases). Trimming pared 3 bases from V and 3 bases from J, leaving 14 bases between. Germline CDR1 MNHEY, CDR2 SMNVEV (reference sequence). This CDR3 is built from 15 residues. CDR3 sequence (DNA): TGTGCCAGCAGTTTTCTTCGGCAAGGGGACACTGAAGCTTTCTTT. Protein product: CASSFLRQGDTEAFF.

This clone occurred a few times. This sequence joins TRBV7-9 and TRBJ2-1; D perhaps matches TRBD1 (5 bases). The germline V and J ends were trimmed by 5 bases and 2 bases, with 13 bases remaining between them. This CDR3 is built from 15 residues. Germline CDR1 and CDR2: SEHNR and FQNEAQ (reference sequence). The CDR3 is CASSKRTTTYNEQFF. The CDR3 DNA is TGTGCCAGCAGCAAGAGGACAACCACCTACAATGAGCAGTTCTTC.

This chain links TRBV12-3 or TRBV12-4 with TRBJ2-7; D ambiguous. V shed 5 bases and J shed 5 bases, with 10 bases lying between them. This CDR3 has 12 residues. The CDR3 protein is CASSLAVHEQYF. Here the CDR3 DNA reads TGTGCCAGCAGTCTCGCGGTTCACGAGCAGTACTTC.

This chain connects TRBV4-1 to TRBJ2-6, with TRBD1 matching 9 bases. CDR3 size: 18 residues. Germline CDR1 is MGHRA and CDR2 is YSYEKL. V trimming: 1 base; J trimming: 4 bases; junction bases outside the gene matches: 8. CDR3 nucleotides: TGCGCCAGCAGCCAAGCGGGGACAGGGCATGGAGGGGCCAACGTCCTGACTTTC. Protein product: CASSQAGTGHGGANVLTF.

The gene calls are TRBV5-1 and TRBJ2-7; TRBD1 matches 9 bases. The germline gives CDR1 SGHRS, CDR2 YFSETQ. V trimming: 0 bases; J trimming: 2 bases; junction bases outside the gene matches: 6. The CDR3 totals 16 residues. CDR3 protein: CASSLAAGTGTYEQYF. CDR3 in DNA: TGCGCCAGCAGCTTGGCCGCCGGGACAGGGACCTACGAGCAGTACTTC.

This chain's CDR3 is CASSIDGGSNEQFF. CDR3 DNA: TGTGCCAGTAGTATTGACGGGGGGTCCAATGAGCAGTTCTTC. This chain connects TRBV19 to TRBJ2-1; 7 bases map to TRBD2. The CDR3 spans 14 residues. V was clipped by 3 bases and J by 6 bases; unmatched bases: 5. Germline lookup yields CDR1 LNHDA and CDR2 SQIVND (reference sequence).

The V call is TRBV5-1, the J call TRBJ2-7; 10 bases are shared with TRBD2. CDR3 length: 15 amino acids. V gave up 1 base and J gave up 3 bases; unmatched junction bases: 4. Germline V gene data show CDR1 as SGHRS and CDR2 as YFSETQ. Here the CDR3 DNA reads TGCGCCAGCAGCTTGACTCTAGCGGGGGACTACGAGCAGTACTTC. Translation gives CASSLTLAGDYEQYF.

This sequence joins TRBV5-6 and TRBJ2-2; perhaps TRBD2 as D (7 bases). Germline V gene data show CDR1 as SGHDT and CDR2 as YYEEEE. V dropped 7 bases and J dropped 4 bases, with 11 bases sitting between them. The CDR3 loop spans 13 amino acids. CDR3 in DNA: TGTGCCAGCCTTAGGGGGGGCACCGGGGAGCTGTTTTTT. Translated, it gives CASLRGGTGELFF.

The chain couples TRBV6-1 to TRBJ1-1, with a possible D match to TRBD1 (5 bases). This CDR3 is 11 amino acids long. The germline gives CDR1 MNHNS, CDR2 SASEGT. Trimming shortened V by 10 bases and J by 1 base, and 7 bases separated the two germline ends. The DNA for the CDR3 is TGTGCCACGACAGCGAACACTGAAGCTTTCTTT. Protein: CATTANTEAFF.

The V call is TRBV4-3, the J call TRBJ2-5, with 8 bases identical to TRBD2. J gave up 5 bases and V 4 bases, and 9 bases lay outside the gene matches. The CDR3 has 15 amino acids. The germline gives CDR1 LGHNA, CDR2 YSLEER. Here the CDR3 DNA reads TGCGCCAGCAGCCCTAGATTAGCGGGGTCGGAGACCCAGTACTTC. Translated: CASSPRLAGSETQYF.

This clone has just a few counts. The chain carries TRBV10-1 and TRBJ2-1; D remains unclear. Germline V lookup: CDR1 WNHNN, CDR2 SYGVQD (reference sequence). The ends were cut back, 2 bases at V and 10 bases at J, with 9 bases in the middle. The CDR3 length is 12 residues. The chain's CDR3 is CASSEAFSEQFF. CDR3 DNA: TGCGCCAGCAGTGAGGCGTTTTCGGAGCAGTTCTTC.

The chain recombines TRBV20-1 with TRBJ1-1; D not certain. In germline, CDR1 is DFQATT, CDR2 SNEGSKA (reference sequence). V lost 5 bases to trimming and J lost 6 bases, with 4 bases between them. The CDR3 length is 9 residues. The CDR3 DNA reads TGCAGTGCTCTACCTGAAGCTTTCTTT. Its translation is CSALPEAFF.